This TCR beta chain was sequenced in a study of graft-versus-host responses after intestinal transplantation. Study results and caveats: Ileal or blood samples showed some GvH clones first, and such clones were also found in recipient marrow.

Worth noting for this clone: Its antigen is unidentified.

Germline loops: CDR1 MNHEY, CDR2 SMNVEV (reference sequence). Deletions cut 7 bases from V and 0 bases from J, with 13 bases between. CDR3 length: 15 amino acids. Repertoires were generated with immunoSEQ multiplex PCR, while TCRdb's copy carries only in-frame clones and drops some. The table records tens of thousands of clones, approximately 88% of them present only once. Sample: unstimulated CD4+ T cells sorted from spleen or lymph node cells, taken before intestinal transplant. The TCR comes from a human donor who received an intestinal transplant. This chain joins TRBV27 and TRBJ2-1; possibly TRBD1 for D (6 bases). CDR3 nucleotides: TGTGCCAGCAAAGCAGGGGTAAGCTCCTACAATGAGCAGTTCTTC. The encoded protein is CASKAGVSSYNEQFF.